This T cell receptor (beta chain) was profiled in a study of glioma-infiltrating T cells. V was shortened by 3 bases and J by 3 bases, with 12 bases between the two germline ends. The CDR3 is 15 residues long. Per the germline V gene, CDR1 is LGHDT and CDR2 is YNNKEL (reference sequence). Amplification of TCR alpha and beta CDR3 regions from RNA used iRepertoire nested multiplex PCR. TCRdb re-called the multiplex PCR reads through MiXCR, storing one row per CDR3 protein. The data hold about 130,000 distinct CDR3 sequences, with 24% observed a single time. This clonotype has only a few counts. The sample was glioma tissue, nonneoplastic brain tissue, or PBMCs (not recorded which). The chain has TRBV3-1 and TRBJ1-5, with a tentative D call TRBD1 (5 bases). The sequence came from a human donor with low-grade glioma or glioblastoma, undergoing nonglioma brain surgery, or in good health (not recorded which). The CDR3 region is CASSQGGGDNQPQHF. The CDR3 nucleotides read TGTGCCAGCAGCCAGGGGGGAGGGGACAATCAGCCCCAGCATTTT.